The present entry profiles one TCR beta chain with its context. This sample was included in a study of control samples from healthy donors and cancer patients. Assay: immunoSEQ multiplex PCR; the TCRdb copy retains only in-frame clones and omits some. Here the sample spans 120,000 to 150,000 clones, around 94% being singletons. Trimming pared 1 base from V and 5 bases from J, leaving 21 bases between. CDR1 is LGHDT and CDR2 is YNNKEL in the germline V gene (reference sequence). The CDR3 spans 17 residues. Sequencing was carried out using blood. This clonotype originated in a man in his forties or fifties in good health. The chain uses TRBV3-1 (or the pseudogene TRBV3-2) and TRBJ2-7; D perhaps matches TRBD1 (6 bases). The CDR3 nucleotides read TGTGCCAGCAGCCAAGGACGAGGTCGGCAGGGGTCCCACGAGCAGTACTTC. Protein product: CASSQGRGRQGSHEQYF.